This is a list of T cell receptor beta chains from one sample in a study of T cell repertoires in cytomegalovirus infection. TCRdb used MiXCR to reprocess the reads, holding one entry per CDR3 protein. The sample records under 100,000 distinct CDR3 sequences, 3.7% being singletons. The sequenced material came from PBMCs. The receptors shown here come from a human donor in good health (CMV status not recorded). Some clones in this sample may be carry-over from other donors' samples. Both conserved end residues are part of each CDR3. The D gene is left open where the match is weak. Part of the rows lack a size; the others show once, few, many or a class for expanded clones.

j_gene,abundance,v_gene,d_gene,CDR3aa,CDR3nt
TRBJ2-1,many,TRBV7-2,TRBD1,CASSSTGYEQFF,TGTGCCAGCAGCTCGACAGGGTATGAGCAGTTCTTC
TRBJ2-3,many,TRBV20-1,NA,CSARSRGTDTQYF,TGCAGTGCTAGGTCAAGGGGCACAGATACGCAGTATTTT
TRBJ1-1,many,TRBV30,NA,CAWSVGWVGGEAFF,TGTGCCTGGAGTGTCGGGTGGGTAGGAGGTGAAGCTTTCTTT
TRBJ2-3,many,TRBV7-9,NA,CASTQRGATDTQYF,TGTGCCAGCACCCAAAGGGGGGCCACAGATACGCAGTATTTT
TRBJ1-1,many,TRBV7-2,NA,CASSLRFTDTEAFF,TGTGCCAGCAGCTTAAGGTTCACGGACACTGAAGCTTTCTTT
TRBJ2-3,many,TRBV24-1,NA,CATSVIQVLFTDTQYF,TGTGCCACCAGTGTAATACAGGTTCTATTCACAGATACGCAGTATTTT
TRBJ2-7,many,TRBV7-8,TRBD2,CASSTPGEGRPYEQYF,TGTGCCAGCAGTACCCCTGGGGAGGGCCGCCCCTACGAGCAGTACTTC
TRBJ2-3,many,TRBV12-3/TRBV12-4,TRBD2,CASTQSRGGGSDTQYF,TGTGCCAGCACCCAAAGTCGGGGGGGCGGGTCAGATACGCAGTATTTT
TRBJ1-1,many,TRBV27,NA,CASSLVRGIAEAFF,TGTGCCAGCAGTTTGGTCAGGGGTATTGCTGAAGCTTTCTTT
TRBJ1-1,many,TRBV2,NA,CASQYNTEAFF,TGTGCCAGCCAGTATAACACTGAAGCTTTCTTT
TRBJ2-7,many,TRBV20-1,NA,CSAGPGRSEQYF,TGCAGTGCTGGGCCAGGAAGGAGCGAGCAGTACTTC
TRBJ1-2,many,TRBV6-5,TRBD1,CASRPTGNYGYTF,TGTGCCAGCAGACCGACAGGGAACTATGGCTACACCTTC
TRBJ2-5,NA,TRBV7-2,NA,CASRKRLAYQETQYF,TGTGCCAGCAGAAAAAGACTGGCCTATCAAGAGACCCAGTACTTC
TRBJ2-2,many,TRBV7-2,NA,CASSPNLGIRELFF,TGTGCCAGCAGCCCAAACTTGGGGATCAGGGAGCTGTTTTTT
TRBJ2-1,many,TRBV7-7,NA,CASSRARGHEQFF,TGTGCTAGCAGCCGGGCCAGGGGCCATGAGCAGTTCTTC
TRBJ2-1,many,TRBV2,TRBD2,CASSEAGSGGAEQFF,TGTGCCAGCAGTGAAGCAGGGAGCGGGGGGGCTGAGCAGTTCTTC